This T cell receptor (beta chain) was retrieved from a study of blood T cells in healthy people across ages. Study-level findings and limits: Among long-lived donors, naive CD4+ cells were more numerous and diversity higher than in aged donors.

This clonotype was seen more than once but under ten times. Antigen: not known. A second PCR of about 6 to 12 cycles used a sample-barcoded 5' primer and a J-beta primer mix. Unique molecular identifiers of 12 random nucleotides labeled each cDNA. TCRdb redid the calling of the 5' RACE reads with MiXCR, one entry per CDR3 protein. The profile shows approximately 880,000 distinct CDR3 sequences, roughly 50% of them singletons. The CDR3 sequence is 12 residues long. The germline gives CDR1 MGHDK, CDR2 SYGVNS. With 0 bases removed from V and 6 bases from J, the gap between germline ends came to 5 bases. Per sample, extraction of total RNA gave at least 5 micrograms in every case.

The source of this sequence is a man in his thirties or forties in good health. The chain couples TRBV25-1 to TRBJ1-2; D is unclear. The sequenced material came from blood. The CDR3 sequence: CASSEYGNGYTF. The CDR3 bases are TGTGCCAGCAGTGAATACGGCAATGGCTACACCTTC.